A single sample gave rise to the 25 T cell receptor beta chains below, sequenced in a study of shared clonotypes between healthy human individuals. Naive CD8 cells lacked CD45RO and underwent positive selection for CCR7, leaving out terminally differentiated effector memory CD45RA+ cells. Profiling relied on immunoSEQ multiplex PCR, and the TCRdb table lists in-frame clones only, not all of them. The sample includes hundreds of thousands of clones, over 90% of them seen just once. Specimen: naive CD8+ T cells sorted from blood. Source of these receptors: a man aged 25-45 years in good health.

This chain uses TRBV9 with TRBJ1-1; 7 bases agree with TRBD1. This CDR3 spans 14 amino acids. After removal of 0 bases from V and 2 bases from J, the junction contained 1 base not matched to a gene. The germline gives CDR1 SGDLS, CDR2 YYNGEE. CDR3 in DNA: TGTGCCAGCAGCGTAGGGGACAGAAACACTGAAGCTTTCTTT. This translates into CASSVGDRNTEAFF.

The V gene is TRBV5-4, the J gene TRBJ1-6; TRBD1 aligns across 10 bases. V lost 4 bases to trimming and J lost 9 bases; unmatched junction nucleotides: 7. Germline CDR1 is SGHNT and CDR2 is YYREEE (reference sequence). The CDR3 is 15 amino acids. The CDR3: CASSVTGGIGSPLHF. For the CDR3, the DNA is TGTGCCAGCAGCGTGACAGGGGGCATTGGTTCACCCCTCCACTTT.

This rearrangement joins TRBV5-5 to TRBJ2-7; 13 nucleotides agree with TRBD2. The CDR3 is made up of 15 amino acids. Germline V gene sequence: CDR1 SGHKS, CDR2 YYEKEE (reference sequence). V lost 4 bases and J lost 4; bases outside the gene matches: 5. The CDR3 region is CASSPGTSGIYEQYF. CDR3 DNA: TGTGCCAGCAGCCCTGGGACTAGCGGGATATACGAGCAGTACTTC.

The V call is TRBV6-6, the J call TRBJ2-1; 10 positions match TRBD1. Looked up from germline, CDR1 is MNHNY and CDR2 is SVGAGI (reference sequence). J was trimmed by 8 bases and V by 10 bases; bases with no gene match: 8. This CDR3 is built from 13 residues. The CDR3 reads CATWTGGSDEQFF. The CDR3 DNA follows: TGTGCCACTTGGACAGGGGGTAGCGATGAGCAGTTCTTC.

The chain has TRBV6-1 and TRBJ2-5; 7 positions agree with TRBD2. The trim removed 6 bases at V and 5 bases at J, leaving 12 bases unmatched. This CDR3 contains 15 residues. Germline values: CDR1 MNHNS, CDR2 SASEGT. The CDR3 spells CASSHVASGRETQYF. The CDR3 region has the DNA TGTGCCAGCAGCCACGTGGCTAGCGGTCGGGAGACCCAGTACTTC.

This clone was observed a few times. Other DNA sequences in the same sample also yield this CDR3. V gene TRBV9 combines with J gene TRBJ2-1; TRBD2 matches 8 bases. Unmatched junction bases numbered 0, after V lost 1 base and J lost 0 bases. CDR1 is SGDLS and CDR2 is YYNGEE in the germline V gene. The CDR3 extends over 15 amino acids. Here the CDR3 reads CASSVSGSSYNEQFF. The DNA of the CDR3 is TGTGCCAGCAGCGTAAGCGGGAGCTCCTACAATGAGCAGTTCTTC.

Note on this clone: Other DNA sequences from this sample encode an identical CDR3 as well. This rearrangement joins TRBV7-9 to TRBJ2-7; D ambiguous. Trimming shortened V by 0 bases and J by 3 bases, and 6 bases separated the two germline ends. This CDR3 comprises 13 residues. The germline CDR1 and CDR2 sequences are SEHNR and FQNEAQ (reference sequence). Here the CDR3 reads CASSLAGNYEQYF. The CDR3 DNA is TGTGCCAGCAGCTTAGCAGGGAACTACGAGCAGTACTTC.

This chain uses TRBV6-5 with TRBJ2-7; 7 bases align to TRBD1. With V trimmed by 1 base and J by 0 bases, 3 bases remained unmatched. Germline lookup yields CDR1 MNHEY and CDR2 SVGAGI. This CDR3 has 15 amino acids. The CDR3, as DNA: TGTGCCAGCAGTTACTTACAGGGGACCTCCTACGAGCAGTACTTC. Translation gives CASSYLQGTSYEQYF.

A remark on this clone: At the DNA level, this CDR3 is encoded by other sequences in the same sample as well. CDR3 residues: CSVGWGGYNEQFF. The CDR3 region has the DNA TGCAGCGTTGGATGGGGGGGCTACAATGAGCAGTTCTTC. The chain joins TRBV29-1 to TRBJ2-1, with TRBD2 identical over 7 bases. This CDR3 is built from 13 residues. J lost 3 bases, V lost 4 bases, and 3 bases had no gene match. The germline gives CDR1 SQVTM, CDR2 ANQGSEA.

The rearrangement links TRBV15 to TRBJ2-2; D might be TRBD1 (5 bases). V was pared by 0 bases and J by 5 bases, with 13 bases between. The germline V gene has CDR1 LNHNV and CDR2 YYDKDF (reference sequence). The CDR3 spans 16 residues. This chain's CDR3 is CATSRDRSAGTGELFF. Here the CDR3 DNA reads TGTGCCACCAGCAGAGATCGGTCGGCAGGGACCGGGGAGCTGTTTTTT.

J is TRBJ2-1 and V is TRBV27, with 12 bases that match TRBD2. The CDR3 contains 20 residues. Trimming removed 5 bases from V and 0 bases from J; junction bases left unmatched: 14. The germline V gene has CDR1 MNHEY and CDR2 SMNVEV (reference sequence). The CDR3 protein is CASSGFGASGRAGSYNEQFF. The CDR3 DNA reads as TGTGCCAGCAGTGGCTTTGGAGCTAGCGGGAGGGCCGGCTCCTACAATGAGCAGTTCTTC.

V gene TRBV29-1 combines with J gene TRBJ2-3, with 7 bases that match TRBD1. V dropped 3 bases and J dropped 2; count of bases not matched to a gene: 5. Germline CDR1 SQVTM, CDR2 ANQGSEA. The CDR3 length is 14 residues. The CDR3 loop reads CSVEGRGSTDTQYF. CDR3 DNA: TGCAGCGTTGAGGGCAGGGGGTCCACAGATACGCAGTATTTT.

The chain combines TRBV7-3 with TRBJ2-1; D tentatively fits TRBD1 or TRBD2 (6 bases each). V was cut by 0 bases and J by 5 bases, with 14 bases left in between. CDR1 and CDR2 (germline): SGHTA, FQGTGA. CDR3 size: 16 residues. The CDR3 here is CASSLTPGAENNEQFF. The DNA for the CDR3 is TGTGCCAGCAGCTTAACGCCGGGGGCAGAGAACAATGAGCAGTTCTTC.

V gene TRBV11-2 combines with J gene TRBJ2-7; perhaps TRBD1 as D (6 bases). Germline CDR1 is SGHAT and CDR2 is FQNNGV. The CDR3 is 13 residues long. Trimming removed 2 bases from V and 4 bases from J, with 9 bases in between. The CDR3: CASSLYRDYEQYF. CDR3 bases: TGTGCCAGCAGCTTATACAGGGATTACGAGCAGTACTTC.

V usage is TRBV6-4 and J usage is TRBJ1-4, with 10 bases identical to TRBD1. With 3 bases clipped from V and 6 bases from J, the junction kept 4 bases outside the gene matches. The CDR3 length is 15 residues. Per the germline V gene, CDR1 is MRHNA and CDR2 is SNTAGT. Here the CDR3 reads CASSELGTGDEKLFF. The CDR3 region has the DNA TGTGCCAGCAGTGAACTTGGGACAGGGGATGAAAAACTGTTTTTT.

The V call is TRBV15, the J call TRBJ2-7, with 9 bases lining up with TRBD2. Germline trimming cut 1 base from V and 1 base from J; bases unmatched to any gene: 2. CDR3 length equals 15 residues. CDR1 is LNHNV, CDR2 YYDKDF, per germline (reference sequence). The CDR3 is CATSRGTSVSYEQYF. Here the CDR3 DNA reads TGTGCCACCAGCAGAGGGACTAGCGTTTCCTACGAGCAGTACTTC. The complete variable domain, with remaining parts taken from reference TRBV15 and TRBJ2-7, reads DAMVIQNPRYQVTQFGKPVTLSCSQTLNHNVMYWYQQKSSQAPKLLFHYYDKDFNNEADTPDNFQSRRPNTSFCFLDIRSPGLGDTAMYLCATSRGTSVSYEQYFGPGTRLTVT.

Of note for this clone: Other DNA sequences in this specimen translate into the identical CDR3. The V gene is TRBV7-9, the J gene TRBJ2-5; D might be TRBD1 or TRBD2, each matching 5 bases. Germline-derived CDR1 and CDR2 are SEHNR and FQNEAQ (reference sequence). The CDR3 has 15 residues. V was clipped by 0 bases and J by 1 base, with 9 bases between them. CDR3 amino acids: CASSLAGTGQETQYF. The CDR3 DNA reads TGTGCCAGCAGCTTAGCAGGGACGGGCCAAGAGACCCAGTACTTC.

The rearrangement joins TRBV11-2 to TRBJ2-3; no firm D call. V lost 6 bases and J lost 6, with 13 bases in between. Per the germline V gene, CDR1 is SGHAT and CDR2 is FQNNGV. The CDR3 contains 13 residues. The CDR3 is CASSLMGSDTQYF. The CDR3 DNA sequence: TGTGCCAGCAGTTTAATGGGTTCCGATACGCAGTATTTT.

The chain joins TRBV5-1 to TRBJ2-5; 11 bases line up with TRBD2. V shed 0 bases and J 4 bases; nucleotides not matched to a gene: 11. The CDR3 is made up of 18 amino acids. Per the germline V gene, CDR1 is SGHRS and CDR2 is YFSETQ. The CDR3 loop is CASSLVLAGGWEGETQYF. CDR3 sequence (DNA): TGCGCCAGCAGCTTGGTCCTAGCGGGAGGATGGGAAGGAGAGACCCAGTACTTC.

J is TRBJ2-7 and V is TRBV4-1, with 7 bases aligning to TRBD2. V was pared by 1 base and J by 2 bases, with 14 bases of the junction left unmatched. The germline V gene encodes CDR1 MGHRA and CDR2 YSYEKL. The CDR3 extends over 18 amino acids. CDR3 region: CASSQGGVSSGPTYEQYF. Written as DNA, the CDR3 is TGCGCCAGCAGCCAAGGGGGCGTGTCTAGCGGTCCCACCTACGAGCAGTACTTC.

The chain combines TRBV15 with TRBJ2-7; D unresolved. The CDR3 runs to 15 residues. The V and J ends lost 3 bases and 0 bases respectively, with 12 bases between them. Germline V lookup: CDR1 LNHNV, CDR2 YYDKDF (reference sequence). The CDR3 loop reads CATSREMGFSYEQYF. In nucleotides, the CDR3 is TGTGCCACCAGCAGGGAAATGGGATTCTCCTACGAGCAGTACTTC.

The chain is built from TRBV6-1 and TRBJ1-3; D unresolved. CDR1 is MNHNS and CDR2 is SASEGT in the germline V gene. The CDR3 has 12 amino acids. Trimming shortened V by 7 bases and J by 0 bases, and 4 bases separated the two germline ends. CDR3 sequence reads: CASMDSGNTIYF. The DNA of the CDR3 is TGTGCCAGCATGGACTCTGGAAACACCATATATTTT.

A note on this clone: This sample includes further DNA sequences coding for the same CDR3. The chain combines TRBV11-2 with TRBJ2-3; D uncertain. This CDR3 has 13 amino acids. The V and J ends lost 4 bases and 2 bases respectively, with 7 bases between them. Looked up from germline, CDR1 is SGHAT and CDR2 is FQNNGV. CDR3 sequence reads: CASSSGYTDTQYF. CDR3 DNA sequence: TGTGCCAGCAGCTCGGGCTACACAGATACGCAGTATTTT.

This sequence joins TRBV5-1 and TRBJ2-1, with no clear D. V lost 0 bases and J lost 6, with 13 bases in between. This CDR3 region has 15 residues. Germline V lookup: CDR1 SGHRS, CDR2 YFSETQ. The CDR3 nucleotides read TGCGCCAGCAGCTTGGGCAGGTCAGAGGTCAATGAGCAGTTCTTC. Translating gives CASSLGRSEVNEQFF. Filled out from reference TRBV5-1 and TRBJ2-1, the complete variable domain reads KAGVTQTPRYLIKTRGQQVTLSCSPISGHRSVSWYQQTPGQGLQFLFEYFSETQRNKGNFPGRFSGRQFSNSRSEMNVSTLELGDSALYLCASSLGRSEVNEQFFGPGTRLTVL.

V usage is TRBV5-4 and J usage is TRBJ2-7; TRBD1 aligns across 8 bases. The CDR3 sequence is 15 residues long. In germline, CDR1 is SGHNT, CDR2 YYREEE (reference sequence). V lost 0 bases to trimming and J lost 5 bases; unmatched junction nucleotides: 7. In DNA form, the CDR3 reads TGTGCCAGCAGCTTGGCCAAAGAACAGGGGGACGAGCAGTACTTC. Translation gives CASSLAKEQGDEQYF.